A selection of T cell receptor beta chains follows, all from one sample in a study of cytomegalovirus exposure and HLA in healthy donors. The repertoire was sequenced with immunoSEQ multiplex PCR; TCRdb's copy has only in-frame clones and lacks some. This sample carries approximately 280,000 clones, 85% to 90% of them seen once, and the ten largest clones take about 2%. The sequenced sample consisted of PBMCs. Source of these receptors: a woman aged 18-30 years in good health and CMV-seronegative. Both conserved end residues are trimmed from each CDR3. The order of the fields is V gene, J gene, clone size, CDR3 protein. Not all rows give a size; the values are once, few, many and, for expanded clones, a class.

V: TRBV29-1
J: TRBJ2-1
size: .
CDR3: SVEGVTGAAYNEQF

V: TRBV11-2
J: TRBJ1-1
size: .
CDR3: ASSSPLGRADTEAF

V: TRBV2
J: TRBJ2-7
size: few
CDR3: ASSDTSSYEQY

V: TRBV27
J: TRBJ2-7
size: once
CDR3: ASSLFRGNEQY

V: TRBV19
J: TRBJ2-7
size: .
CDR3: ASSIDGGAYEQY

V: TRBV6-5
J: TRBJ1-1
size: .
CDR3: ASSEAWSEAF

V: TRBV27
J: TRBJ2-7
size: .
CDR3: ASWVGGNEQY

V: TRBV9
J: TRBJ1-4
size: .
CDR3: ASSLFDRVDEKLF

V: TRBV11-2
J: TRBJ2-7
size: few
CDR3: ASTTDRGDEQY

V: TRBV9
J: TRBJ2-1
size: .
CDR3: ASSLPRTSGGGNEQF

V: TRBV10-3
J: TRBJ2-7
size: .
CDR3: AISQGAYEQY

V: TRBV5-5
J: TRBJ1-2
size: .
CDR3: ASSPGQGVGYGYT

V: TRBV13
J: TRBJ2-3
size: .
CDR3: ASSPRGQGSADTQY

V: TRBV6-5
J: TRBJ2-1
size: .
CDR3: ASSSIGLAGHNEQF

V: TRBV11-2
J: TRBJ2-3
size: .
CDR3: ASSLIRGFADTQY

V: TRBV13
J: TRBJ2-1
size: once
CDR3: ASSFNRYNEQF

V: TRBV11-2
J: TRBJ1-2
size: .
CDR3: ASSLEGDYYGYT

V: TRBV25-1
J: TRBJ1-1
size: .
CDR3: ASSGWQGNTEAF

V: TRBV23-1
J: TRBJ1-2
size: .
CDR3: ASSLTPGQGDYGYT

V: TRBV5-1
J: TRBJ1-6
size: .
CDR3: ASSLDVRANSPLH

V: TRBV29-1
J: TRBJ2-6
size: .
CDR3: SVGGPGANVLT

V: TRBV4-1
J: TRBJ2-7
size: .
CDR3: ASSQDLGHEKGSYEQY

V: TRBV6-5
J: TRBJ2-2
size: .
CDR3: ASSRNTGELF

V: TRBV7-6
J: TRBJ1-3
size: .
CDR3: ASSFGGQGSGNTIY

V: TRBV9
J: TRBJ1-1
size: .
CDR3: ASSAASGQGASNTEAF

V: TRBV10-3
J: TRBJ2-7
size: .
CDR3: AISEGTGEDEQY

V: TRBV2
J: TRBJ1-1
size: once
CDR3: AARPRGNTEAF

V: TRBV10-3
J: TRBJ2-3
size: .
CDR3: AISESDSGVTDTQY

V: TRBV13
J: TRBJ2-7
size: once
CDR3: ASSPVSGLTYEQY

V: TRBV6-1
J: TRBJ2-1
size: once
CDR3: ASNKERGALYEQF

V: TRBV10-3
J: TRBJ2-3
size: .
CDR3: AMSGGTDTQY

V: TRBV5-4
J: TRBJ2-3
size: .
CDR3: ASSFKGGASPDTQY

V: TRBV11-3
J: TRBJ2-1
size: .
CDR3: ASSRDSGGAKYEQF

V: TRBV7-9
J: TRBJ1-2
size: .
CDR3: ASSLAVGPQAYGYT

V: TRBV9
J: TRBJ2-5
size: .
CDR3: ASSLQGTVETQY

V: TRBV7-2
J: TRBJ1-2
size: .
CDR3: ASSLGTGGGYGYT

V: TRBV5-4
J: TRBJ1-2
size: .
CDR3: ASSSQGFGYT

V: TRBV30
J: TRBJ1-2
size: .
CDR3: AWSGGEGGLYGYT

V: TRBV7-9
J: TRBJ2-2
size: .
CDR3: ASSLRGRGTNTGELF

V: TRBV5-4
J: TRBJ1-2
size: .
CDR3: ASSSTGGKDGYT

V: TRBV5-6
J: TRBJ2-3
size: few
CDR3: ASSLGTGDTQY

V: TRBV11-3
J: TRBJ2-1
size: .
CDR3: ASSSTGTSGFLYNEQF

V: TRBV29-1
J: TRBJ1-1
size: .
CDR3: SSRLLNTEAF

V: TRBV12-5
J: TRBJ2-1
size: .
CDR3: ASGLGTGGNNEQF

V: TRBV27
J: TRBJ2-7
size: once
CDR3: ASSRAGSTYEQY

V: TRBV6-1
J: TRBJ2-7
size: once
CDR3: ASSEGTSGTYEQY

V: TRBV2
J: TRBJ2-1
size: .
CDR3: ASSLLTGGYNEQF

V: TRBV5-1
J: TRBJ2-7
size: .
CDR3: ASSLGQGLYEQY

V: TRBV9
J: TRBJ1-1
size: once
CDR3: ASSAGTVNTEAF

V: TRBV7-8
J: TRBJ2-3
size: .
CDR3: ASSLGTVTDTQY

V: TRBV5-1
J: TRBJ2-1
size: .
CDR3: ASSLVWTGNDNEQF

V: TRBV10-2
J: TRBJ2-2
size: .
CDR3: ASSDSGRDTGELF

V: TRBV7-9
J: TRBJ1-1
size: .
CDR3: AGGLGNTEAF

V: TRBV7-7
J: TRBJ2-3
size: .
CDR3: ASSASGGTDTQY

V: TRBV6-1
J: TRBJ2-2
size: .
CDR3: ASSEWTGTLNGELF

V: TRBV12-5
J: TRBJ1-3
size: .
CDR3: ASGSRDRKTVDTIY

V: TRBV6-5
J: TRBJ1-1
size: .
CDR3: ASKDRGGTEAF

V: TRBV5-8
J: TRBJ2-5
size: .
CDR3: ASSYVRVGKETQY

V: TRBV5-1
J: TRBJ2-1
size: .
CDR3: ASSLKQFDEQF